This T cell receptor beta chain was obtained from a study of regulatory T cells in long-lasting Graves disease. This clonotype turned up a few times. HTBI primers from iRepertoire and Arm-PCR of CDR3 regions yielded the TCR beta libraries. Each CDR3 protein gets one entry after TCRdb re-called the multiplex PCR reads with MiXCR. The data show 580,000 or so distinct CDR3 sequences, 15% to 20% seen once. The time point denotes: newly diagnosed GD, antithyroid drugs for less than 3 months. PBMC-derived RNA was used for the TCR library. This sample was also put to use in a study of T cells in Graves' hyperthyroidism and ophthalmopathy.

Source: peripheral blood mononuclear cells (PBMCs), taken at new diagnosis, from a patient treated with antithyroid drugs. This clonotype was sampled from a man aged 18 to 30 with Graves disease.

The CDR3: CASRDYENSNQPQHF. The CDR3 DNA reads as TGTGCCAGCAGAGACTACGAAAATAGCAATCAGCCCCAGCATTTT. The chain links TRBV6-1 to TRBJ1-5, with no clear D. This CDR3 comprises 15 residues. The V and J ends lost 6 bases and 0 bases respectively, with 12 bases between them. The germline gives CDR1 MNHNS, CDR2 SASEGT.